This TCR beta chain is from a study of graft-versus-host responses after intestinal transplantation. Study information: Each transplant was multivisceral, liver-intestinal, or isolated intestinal.

TCRdb keeps only in-frame clones here, not all; method: immunoSEQ multiplex PCR. The sample includes approximately 130,000 clones, approximately 94% of them seen just once. As regards this clone: Its specificity is unknown.

Sample: unstimulated CD4+ T cells sorted from spleen or lymph node cells, taken before intestinal transplant. The sequence was obtained from a human donor who received an intestinal transplant.

The CDR3 DNA sequence: TGTGCCAGCAGCTTCAGGGGATCGTGGGAGACCCAGTACTTC. Protein sequence: CASSFRGSWETQYF. The chain carries TRBV7-2 and TRBJ2-5, with D maybe TRBD1 (6 bases). This CDR3 comprises 14 residues. The germline V gene has CDR1 SGHTA and CDR2 FQGNSA. V was trimmed by 3 bases and J by 5 bases, leaving 13 bases between them.